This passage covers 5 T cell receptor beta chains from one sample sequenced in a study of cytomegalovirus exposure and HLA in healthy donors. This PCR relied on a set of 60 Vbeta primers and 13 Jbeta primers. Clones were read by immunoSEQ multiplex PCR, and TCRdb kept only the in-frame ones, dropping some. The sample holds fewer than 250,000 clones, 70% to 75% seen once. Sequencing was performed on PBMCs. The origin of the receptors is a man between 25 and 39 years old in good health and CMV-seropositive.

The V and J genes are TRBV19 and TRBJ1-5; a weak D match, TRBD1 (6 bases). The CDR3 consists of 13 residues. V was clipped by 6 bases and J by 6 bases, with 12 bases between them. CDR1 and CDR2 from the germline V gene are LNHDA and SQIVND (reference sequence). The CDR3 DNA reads TGTGCCAGTAGCGCAGGGGTATCTCAGCCCCAGCATTTT. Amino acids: CASSAGVSQPQHF.

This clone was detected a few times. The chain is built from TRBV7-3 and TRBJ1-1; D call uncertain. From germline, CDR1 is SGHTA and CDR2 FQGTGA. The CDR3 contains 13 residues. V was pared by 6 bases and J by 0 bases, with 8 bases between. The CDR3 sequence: CASRSEVNTEAFF. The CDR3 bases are TGTGCCAGCAGGTCCGAGGTGAACACTGAAGCTTTCTTT.

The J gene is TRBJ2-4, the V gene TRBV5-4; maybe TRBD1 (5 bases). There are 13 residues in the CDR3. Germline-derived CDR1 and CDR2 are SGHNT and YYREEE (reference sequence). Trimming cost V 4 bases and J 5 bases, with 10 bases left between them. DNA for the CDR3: TGTGCCAGCAGCCAGGACATACAAAACATTCAGTACTTC. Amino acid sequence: CASSQDIQNIQYF. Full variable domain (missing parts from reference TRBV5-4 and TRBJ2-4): ETGVTQSPTHLIKTRGQQVTLRCSSQSGHNTVSWYQQALGQGPQFIFQYYREEENGRGNFPPRFSGLQFPNYSSELNVNALELDDSALYLCASSQDIQNIQYFGAGTRLSVL.

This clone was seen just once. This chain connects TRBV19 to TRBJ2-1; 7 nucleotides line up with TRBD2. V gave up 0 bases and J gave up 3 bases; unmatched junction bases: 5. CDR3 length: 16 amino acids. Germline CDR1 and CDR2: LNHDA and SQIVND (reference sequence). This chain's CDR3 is CASSIEAGSDYNEQFF. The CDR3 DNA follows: TGTGCCAGTAGTATAGAAGCGGGATCCGACTACAATGAGCAGTTCTTC.

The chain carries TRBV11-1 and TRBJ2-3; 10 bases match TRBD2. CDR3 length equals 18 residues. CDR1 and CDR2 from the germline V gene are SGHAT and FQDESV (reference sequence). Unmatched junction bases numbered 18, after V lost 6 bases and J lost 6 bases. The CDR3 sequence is CASSYRPPGLAFSDTQYF. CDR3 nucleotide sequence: TGTGCCAGCAGTTATCGCCCCCCGGGACTAGCGTTTAGTGATACGCAGTATTTT.